This TCR beta chain was captured in a study of T cells in localized non-small cell lung cancer (TCRdb year 2020). As for the study more broadly: The study examined T cell repertoires in approximately 240 patients with early-stage NSCLC and compared tumors with uninvolved tumor-adjacent lungs. The cohort comprised some 220 treatment-naïve NSCLC patients with resected, localized lung tumors. NSCLC patients had a mean age of roughly 64 years, and more than 120 were male and over 85 female.

CDR1 MRHNA and CDR2 SNTAGT were looked up in the germline V gene. The CDR3 covers 14 residues, taking in both the cysteine and the phenylalanine. CDR3 DNA is the only sequence kept; it has 42 bases, read in frame from the first base. Trimming costs V 3 bases and J 8 bases, and their ends lie 14 bases apart. General study outcomes and caveats: A median of roughly 60 of the top 100 tumor clones turned up in the paired uninvolved adjacent lung, and under 30 of those clones also ranked among the top 100 of that same adjacent lung. Higher T cell density in blood was associated with longer overall survival, whereas higher clonality in adjacent lung was associated with shorter survival. Because the study design was exploratory, TCR variables were selected using unadjusted p-values without false-discovery rate correction. Because multi-region sequencing of the tumors was not done, intratumor heterogeneity could not be ruled out. Uninvolved tumor-adjacent lung showed the highest T cell clonality, higher than tumor, which suggests more focused antigenic responses in the adjacent lung.

TCR beta CDR3 regions were sequenced from DNA using the immunoSEQ Assay. The authors' pipeline ran thus. T cell density was computed as TCR beta template counts normalized to usable DNA estimated by amplifying housekeeping genes. The preseqR package was used to estimate richness by extrapolating to 400,000 templates for PBMC samples and to 120,000 templates for tissue samples. Clonality was defined by subtracting Pielou's evenness from one. Tissue-enriched TCRs were identified through differential abundance testing performed on productive amino-acid clonotypes, with a minimum total count of 5 and an alpha of 0.1. The Jaccard Index and the Morisita Overlap Index were used to measure how much the repertoires overlapped between compartments. TCR beta CDR3s were clustered by GLIPH together with public tetramer-defined viral CDR3s, and at least three viral sequences plus V-gene enrichment were required for viral motifs. TCRdb took this table from immuneACCESS and kept in-frame rearrangements with V and J called. Such tables lack part of the clones; where checked against another copy, unresolved V genes explain under half of the gap, and the rest is unexplained. Clone size and the V and J calls come from that table; the DNA yielded D and trimming. Counted in this sample were approximately 33,000 clones; roughly 87% of them appeared once. The ten top clones hold under 8% of the sample.

At diagnosis, peripheral blood, uninvolved tumor-adjacent lung and tumor were collected and stored as a combination of fresh-frozen and FFPE material. For TCR repertoire profiling, the blood samples were analyzed as peripheral blood mononuclear cells. A note on this clone: Its cognate antigen has yet to be identified. No qualities accompany the bases; no much larger clone lies one base away.

The sequencing used peripheral blood, collected before any cancer treatment. The chain employs TRBV6-4 and TRBJ1-3; a weak D assignment points to TRBD1 (5 bases agree). This TCR came from a woman aged 35-75 years with stage I lung adenocarcinoma. The bases read TGTGCCAGCAGTGAGTTTTTCGGGGGAGACACCATATATTTT. Its protein is CASSEFFGGDTIYF.